The 14 T cell receptor beta chains listed next were all sequenced from one sample in a study of long-term antiretroviral therapy in people with HIV (dated by TCRdb to 2022 to 2024). Sequencing of the TRB variable region was done with the immunoSEQ hsTCRB v3.0 assay at survey level resolution. TCRdb mirrors the immuneACCESS table, restricted to in-frame sequences. Some clones are absent from its copies; in checked studies, under half trace to an unresolved V gene, and the reason for the others is unknown. Here the sample has 15,000 to 20,000 clones; more than 65% occur a single time. The ten biggest clones cover around 14% of the sample. This material consisted of unsorted PBMCs, taken 0.5 years before starting antiretroviral therapy. The receptor source for this set is a woman in her 50s with HIV.

By share, this clone counts as medium-sized. The chain recombines TRBV5-1 with TRBJ1-1; TRBD1 matches at 9 bases. CDR1 and CDR2 from the germline V gene are SGHRS and YFSETQ. Losses at the gene ends were 4 bases for V and 1 base for J; bases not matched to a gene: 5. The CDR3 sequence is 15 residues long. The CDR3 here is CASSPGTGWNTEAFF. The DNA of the CDR3 is TGCGCCAGCAGCCCCGGGACAGGGTGGAACACTGAAGCTTTCTTT.

Only one count was recorded for this clone. This sequence joins TRBV5-6 and TRBJ1-1; TRBD1 is a possible D gene (6 bases). The CDR3 extends over 16 amino acids. With 4 bases removed from V and 3 bases from J, the gap between germline ends came to 19 bases. Germline-derived CDR1 and CDR2 are SGHDT and YYEEEE. The CDR3 coding sequence is TGTGCCAGCAGCCTCCCCTTCCAACAGGGTCACACTGAAGCTTTCTTT. Amino acids: CASSLPFQQGHTEAFF.

The count of this clone is one. The rearrangement uses TRBV6-5 and TRBJ2-3; TRBD1 matches at 11 bases. J gave up 4 bases and V 4 bases, and 4 bases lay outside the gene matches. The CDR3 extends over 15 amino acids. The germline gives CDR1 MNHEY, CDR2 SVGAGI. CDR3 sequence: CASSLGTGGADTQYF. The CDR3 DNA is TGTGCCAGCAGTTTAGGGACAGGGGGGGCAGATACGCAGTATTTT.

In DNA form, the CDR3 reads TGTGCCAGCAGTTTTCCACAGGCCTCTAGCGAGCAGTACTTC. This translates into CASSFPQASSEQYF. The J gene is TRBJ2-7, the V gene TRBV28, with D perhaps TRBD1 (5 bases). The V gene's germline CDR1 is MDHEN and CDR2 SYDVKM. This CDR3 spans 14 amino acids. V was trimmed by 3 bases and J by 6 bases, leaving 15 bases between them.

This clone was counted only a few times. V gene TRBV19 combines with J gene TRBJ1-5, with TRBD1 matching over 10 bases. V dropped 9 bases and J dropped 6; count of bases not matched to a gene: 8. Per germline, CDR1 LNHDA and CDR2 SQIVND (reference sequence). The CDR3 is 14 amino acids. The DNA for the CDR3 is TGTGCCAGCCATCCGGGACAGGGGATTCAGCCCCAGCATTTT. This translates into CASHPGQGIQPQHF.

This chain uses TRBV5-1 with TRBJ1-1; D gene unclear. Germline values: CDR1 SGHRS, CDR2 YFSETQ. Trimming removed 5 bases at V and 5 bases at J, with 10 bases between. This CDR3 has 12 residues. CDR3 coding DNA: TGCGCCAGCAGTGCTCCGGGAACTGAAGCTTTCTTT. Its translation is CASSAPGTEAFF.

This chain links TRBV7-9 with TRBJ1-4, with a weak D call TRBD1 (6 bases). V shed 4 bases and J shed 4 bases, with 19 bases lying between them. This CDR3 has 17 residues. In germline, CDR1 is SEHNR, CDR2 FQNEAQ (reference sequence). The CDR3 nucleotides read TGTGCCAGCAGCTGGACAGATTCCCCGGAAATTAATGAAAAACTGTTTTTT. Amino acid sequence: CASSWTDSPEINEKLFF.

The chain joins TRBV10-2 to TRBJ2-1; 8 nucleotides line up with TRBD2. The CDR3 has 14 amino acids. Germline V gene lookup returns CDR1 WSHSY and CDR2 SAAADI. V trimming: 5 bases; J trimming: 15 bases; junction bases outside the gene matches: 15. The CDR3 here is CASSTLPGLETGFF. Here the CDR3 DNA reads TGCGCCAGCAGTACCCTGCCGGGACTAGAGACGGGGTTCTTC.

The rearrangement uses TRBV2 and TRBJ1-5; a weak D match, TRBD1 (6 bases). Germline CDR1 SNHLY, CDR2 FYNNEI. Trimming pared 1 base from V and 9 bases from J, leaving 22 bases between. The length of the CDR3 is 17 residues. CDR3: CASSEDQGQLPQWPQHF. The CDR3 nucleotides read TGTGCCAGCAGTGAAGATCAGGGACAACTACCGCAATGGCCCCAGCATTTT.

The rearrangement links TRBV30 to TRBJ1-2; D gene uncertain. The CDR3 spans 13 residues. The V end lost 5 bases, the J end lost 0 bases, and 10 bases lay between the germline ends. CDR1 is GTSNPN and CDR2 is SVGIG in the germline V gene (reference sequence). This CDR3 reads CAWLSLSNYGYTF. CDR3 nucleotide sequence: TGTGCCTGGTTAAGTCTCTCTAACTATGGCTACACCTTC.

This clone is judged medium-sized (0.01 to 0.1%). V is TRBV19 and J is TRBJ2-7; 8 bases match TRBD1. The V gene's germline CDR1 is LNHDA and CDR2 SQIVND (reference sequence). The CDR3 runs 14 residues. The ends lost 1 base at V and 3 bases at J; junction bases unmatched: 2. Written as DNA, the CDR3 is TGTGCCAGTAGTATAGGCAGGGGGCTCTACGAGCAGTACTTC. Translated: CASSIGRGLYEQYF.

The V call is TRBV6-1, the J call TRBJ2-7, with a tentative D call TRBD2 (5 bases). Germline assignment: CDR1 MNHNS and CDR2 SASEGT. V lost 6 bases and J 2 bases, leaving 14 bases between the germline ends. The CDR3 consists of 14 residues. CDR3 residues: CASRGSGSPYEQYV. CDR3 nucleotide sequence: TGTGCCAGCAGGGGTTCGGGGTCTCCCTACGAGCAGTACGTC.

The V and J genes are TRBV29-1 and TRBJ2-3; tentatively, D is TRBD1 (5 bases). The CDR3 runs 13 residues. From germline, CDR1 is SQVTM and CDR2 ANQGSEA. Trimming removed 4 bases from V and 2 bases from J, with 10 bases in between. This CDR3 reads CSVAGLFTDTQYF. In DNA form, the CDR3 reads TGCAGCGTTGCAGGGCTTTTCACAGATACGCAGTATTTT.

This clone has more than one count but fewer than ten. The chain employs TRBV6-6 and TRBJ1-5, with D unresolved. V was shortened by 2 bases and J by 11 bases, with 19 bases between the two germline ends. The CDR3 has 15 residues. Germline V gene data show CDR1 as MNHNY and CDR2 as SVGAGI (reference sequence). The CDR3 region has the DNA TGTGCCAGCAGTTACGGCAACGGGCCCTTGTCGGCCCAGCATTTT. Protein product: CASSYGNGPLSAQHF.